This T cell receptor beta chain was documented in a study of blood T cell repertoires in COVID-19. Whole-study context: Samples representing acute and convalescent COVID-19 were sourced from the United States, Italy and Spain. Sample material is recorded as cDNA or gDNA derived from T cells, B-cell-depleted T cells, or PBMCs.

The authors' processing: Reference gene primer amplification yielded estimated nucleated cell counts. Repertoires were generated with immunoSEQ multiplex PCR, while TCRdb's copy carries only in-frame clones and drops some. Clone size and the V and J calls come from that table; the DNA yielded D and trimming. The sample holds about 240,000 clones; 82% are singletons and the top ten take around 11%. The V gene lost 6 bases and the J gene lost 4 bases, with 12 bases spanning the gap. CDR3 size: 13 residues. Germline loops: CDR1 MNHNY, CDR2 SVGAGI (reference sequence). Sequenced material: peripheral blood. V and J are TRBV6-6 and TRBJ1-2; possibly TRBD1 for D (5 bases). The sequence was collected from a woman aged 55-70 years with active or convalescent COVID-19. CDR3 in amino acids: CASSQGAFYGYTF. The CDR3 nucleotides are TGTGCCAGCAGCCAAGGGGCCTTCTATGGCTACACCTTC.